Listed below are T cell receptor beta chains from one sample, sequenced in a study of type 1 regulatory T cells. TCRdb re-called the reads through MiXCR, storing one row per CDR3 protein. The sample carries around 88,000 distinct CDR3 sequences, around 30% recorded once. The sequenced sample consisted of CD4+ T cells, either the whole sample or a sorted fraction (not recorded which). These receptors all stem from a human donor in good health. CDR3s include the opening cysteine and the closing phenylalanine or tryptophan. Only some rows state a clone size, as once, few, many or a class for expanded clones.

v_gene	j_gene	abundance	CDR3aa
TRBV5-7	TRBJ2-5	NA	CARGGDQETQYF
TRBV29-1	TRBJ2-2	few	CSVGQGSNTGELFF
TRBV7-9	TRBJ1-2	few	CASSRRPGTGVNYGYTF
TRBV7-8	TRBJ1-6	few	CASSLSSGANSPLHF
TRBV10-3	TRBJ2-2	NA	CAITPSGSTGGELFF
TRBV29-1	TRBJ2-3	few	CSLISRTDTQYF
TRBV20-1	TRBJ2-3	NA	CSARPGLAGADTQYF
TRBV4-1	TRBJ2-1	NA	CASSQRAGGEQFF
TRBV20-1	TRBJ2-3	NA	CSAQTSGRTDTQYF
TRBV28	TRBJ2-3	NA	CASTLMGVVTDTQYF
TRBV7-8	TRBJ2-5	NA	CASGGSGQETQYF
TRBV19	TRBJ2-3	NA	CASSIDPRTDTQYF
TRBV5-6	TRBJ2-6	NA	CASSFRVSGANVLTF
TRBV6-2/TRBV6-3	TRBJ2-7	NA	CASSNSYEQYF
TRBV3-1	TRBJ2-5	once	CASSQVGKETQYF
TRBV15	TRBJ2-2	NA	CATSRDEGALGELFF
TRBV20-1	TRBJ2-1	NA	CSAQQREGYNEQFF
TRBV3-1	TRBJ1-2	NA	CASSRVEGSYGYTF
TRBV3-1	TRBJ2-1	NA	CASSQDLNIYNEQFF
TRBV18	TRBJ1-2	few	CASSPSFRDLYGYTF
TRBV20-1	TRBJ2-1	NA	CSAKGAGTSVDNEQLF
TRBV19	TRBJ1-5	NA	CASSGGINQPQHF
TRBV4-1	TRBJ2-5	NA	CASSPIGRRETQYF
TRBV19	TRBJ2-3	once	CASSILAGGLDTQYF
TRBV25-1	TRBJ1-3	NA	CASSESWDIRGNTIYF
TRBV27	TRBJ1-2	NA	CASYRGLGYGYTF
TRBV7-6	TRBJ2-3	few	CASSPQEGFTDTQYF
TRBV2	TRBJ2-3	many	CASRLTGGTDTQYF
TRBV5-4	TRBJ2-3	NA	CASSRLAGVADMQYF
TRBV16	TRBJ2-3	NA	CASSQSIRVEADTQYF
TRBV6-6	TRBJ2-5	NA	CASSYGERVTQYF
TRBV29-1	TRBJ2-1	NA	CSVGPSGRNEQFF
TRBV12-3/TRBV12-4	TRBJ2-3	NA	CASSQGLLAGADTQYF
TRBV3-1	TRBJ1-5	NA	CASSHVGVNQPQHF
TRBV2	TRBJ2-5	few	CASTRKREREETQYF
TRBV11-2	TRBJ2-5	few	CASSSNIGELETQYF
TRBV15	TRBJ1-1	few	CATSRDRNTEAFF
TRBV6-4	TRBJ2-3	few	CASSDLPAGGSTDTQYF
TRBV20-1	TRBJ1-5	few	CSARQDLGPQHF
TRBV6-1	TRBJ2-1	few	CASSEPASPKAEQFF
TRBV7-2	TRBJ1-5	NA	CASGPGQRDMNQPQHF
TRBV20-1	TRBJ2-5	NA	CSARAAGVVETQYF
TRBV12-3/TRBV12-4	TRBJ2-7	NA	CASRDPGSYEQYF
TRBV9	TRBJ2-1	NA	CASSVFMNEQFF
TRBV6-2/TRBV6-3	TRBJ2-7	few	CASSYNGYYEQYF
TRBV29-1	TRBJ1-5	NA	CSVLLTGVRDQPQHF
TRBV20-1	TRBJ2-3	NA	CSVPGPIQTTDTQYF
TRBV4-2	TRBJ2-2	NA	CASSPAIGRSTGELFF
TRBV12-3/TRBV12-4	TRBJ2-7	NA	CASSPRDRGDHVEQYF